The present TCR beta chain was sequenced within a study of cytomegalovirus exposure and HLA in healthy donors. Study-wide points: The only immune exposure information that was available was CMV serostatus. TRBV6-2, TRBV6-3 and some other V segments were unresolvable in 87-base-pair reads.

J lost 3 bases, V lost 3 bases, and 11 bases had no gene match. Per germline, CDR1 SNHLY and CDR2 FYNNEI. The CDR3 has 17 residues. This PCR relied on a set of 60 Vbeta primers and 13 Jbeta primers. Clones were sequenced by immunoSEQ multiplex PCR, and TCRdb holds only the in-frame ones, with some missing. The data contain under 200,000 clones, roughly four fifths of them singletons. In its sample, this clone was seen a few times. Its target is unknown. This sequence joins TRBV2 and TRBJ1-2; 9 positions match TRBD1. Specimen: PBMCs. This clonotype was obtained from a woman in her twenties or thirties in good health and CMV-seropositive. The CDR3 DNA sequence: TGTGCCAGCAGTGACCGTTCCGGGACAGGGTTAGACTATGGCTACACCTTC. It codes for CASSDRSGTGLDYGYTF.